The rows below give T cell receptor beta chains drawn from one sample of a study of T cells in Graves' hyperthyroidism and ophthalmopathy. TCRdb used MiXCR to reprocess the multiplex PCR reads, holding one entry per CDR3 protein. The table records roughly 570,000 distinct CDR3 sequences, roughly 46% of them present only once. Specimen: peripheral blood or thyroid tissue (not recorded which). All receptors derive from a woman under 30 with Graves' hyperthyroidism. CDR3s include the opening cysteine and the closing phenylalanine or tryptophan. D genes are given only for firm matches. Size tells how often a clone was seen (once, few, many) or the class of an expanded clone, and some rows leave it out.

J gene: TRBJ2-7
D gene: TRBD2
clone size: -
V gene: TRBV25-1
CDR3 protein: CASSASGTSGTSYEQYF
CDR3 DNA: TGTGCCAGCAGTGCCTCCGGGACTAGCGGTACCTCCTACGAGCAGTACTTC

J gene: TRBJ1-4
D gene: -
clone size: many
V gene: TRBV7-6
CDR3 protein: CASSPRVASEKLFF
CDR3 DNA: TGTGCCAGCAGCCCTCGGGTGGCGAGTGAAAAACTGTTTTTT

J gene: TRBJ2-1
D gene: TRBD2
clone size: -
V gene: TRBV14
CDR3 protein: CASSPPGTSVYNEQFF
CDR3 DNA: TGTGCCAGCAGCCCCCCCGGGACTAGCGTCTACAATGAGCAGTTCTTC

J gene: TRBJ1-2
D gene: -
clone size: -
V gene: TRBV20-1
CDR3 protein: CSARVAGDYGYTF
CDR3 DNA: TGCAGTGCTAGAGTTGCGGGAGACTATGGCTACACCTTC

J gene: TRBJ2-5
D gene: -
clone size: -
V gene: TRBV6-1
CDR3 protein: CASSEWAVQYF
CDR3 DNA: TGTGCCAGCAGTGAATGGGCAGTCCAGTACTTC

J gene: TRBJ1-2
D gene: -
clone size: many
V gene: TRBV7-9
CDR3 protein: CASSLGGVTDYGYTF
CDR3 DNA: TGTGCCAGCAGCTTAGGTGGGGTGACCGACTATGGCTACACCTTC

J gene: TRBJ1-1
D gene: -
clone size: -
V gene: TRBV10-3
CDR3 protein: CAISSSGIIRGNTEAFF
CDR3 DNA: TGTGCCATCAGTTCCAGCGGAATCATAAGGGGGAACACTGAAGCTTTCTTT

J gene: TRBJ1-4
D gene: TRBD1
clone size: many
V gene: TRBV4-1
CDR3 protein: CASSRTGTGDEKLFF
CDR3 DNA: TGCGCCAGCAGCCGCACCGGGACAGGGGATGAAAAACTGTTTTTT

J gene: TRBJ1-2
D gene: TRBD1
clone size: -
V gene: TRBV29-1
CDR3 protein: CSPRTGSHGYTF
CDR3 DNA: TGCAGCCCGAGGACAGGGAGTCATGGCTACACCTTC

J gene: TRBJ2-2
D gene: -
clone size: -
V gene: TRBV20-1
CDR3 protein: CSARHIGGRELFF
CDR3 DNA: TGCAGTGCTAGACACATTGGGGGGCGGGAGCTGTTTTTT

J gene: TRBJ2-3
D gene: -
clone size: -
V gene: TRBV2
CDR3 protein: CASSEALADTQYF
CDR3 DNA: TGTGCCAGCAGTGAAGCGCTGGCAGATACGCAGTATTTT

J gene: TRBJ2-5
D gene: -
clone size: -
V gene: TRBV6-1
CDR3 protein: CASTLRARETQYF
CDR3 DNA: TGTGCCTCCACGTTGAGGGCCAGAGAGACCCAGTACTTC

J gene: TRBJ2-7
D gene: -
clone size: many
V gene: TRBV29-1
CDR3 protein: CSVEVSGLTYEQYF
CDR3 DNA: TGCAGCGTTGAAGTTTCAGGGCTTACCTACGAGCAGTACTTC

J gene: TRBJ2-2
D gene: TRBD2
clone size: many
V gene: TRBV10-2
CDR3 protein: CASSESRTSGKVSGELFF
CDR3 DNA: TGCGCCAGCAGTGAGTCGCGGACTAGCGGGAAGGTCTCCGGGGAGCTGTTTTTT

J gene: TRBJ2-1
D gene: TRBD2
clone size: -
V gene: TRBV2
CDR3 protein: CASKGLAGALSKYNEQFF
CDR3 DNA: TGTGCCAGCAAGGGACTAGCGGGGGCCCTATCTAAATACAATGAGCAGTTCTTC

J gene: TRBJ2-1
D gene: TRBD2
clone size: few
V gene: TRBV2
CDR3 protein: CASSGVGTSKINEQFF
CDR3 DNA: TGTGCCAGCAGTGGGGTCGGGACTAGCAAGATCAATGAGCAGTTCTTC

J gene: TRBJ1-5
D gene: -
clone size: many
V gene: TRBV12-3/TRBV12-4
CDR3 protein: CASSSQKGRKNQPQHF
CDR3 DNA: TGTGCCAGCAGTTCACAAAAAGGACGGAAGAATCAGCCCCAGCATTTT

J gene: TRBJ2-5
D gene: -
clone size: -
V gene: TRBV7-4
CDR3 protein: CASSGGFRETQYF
CDR3 DNA: TGTGCCAGCAGCGGCGGATTTCGGGAGACCCAGTACTTC

J gene: TRBJ1-3
D gene: -
clone size: many
V gene: TRBV24-1
CDR3 protein: CATSDPNRDPGNTIYF
CDR3 DNA: TGTGCCACCAGTGATCCAAACAGGGATCCTGGAAACACCATATATTTT

J gene: TRBJ2-1
D gene: -
clone size: many
V gene: TRBV24-1
CDR3 protein: CATSDLQAYNEQFF
CDR3 DNA: TGTGCCACCAGTGATTTGCAAGCCTACAATGAGCAGTTCTTC

J gene: TRBJ1-3
D gene: -
clone size: many
V gene: TRBV20-1
CDR3 protein: CSASGRSSPSGNTIYF
CDR3 DNA: TGCAGTGCTAGTGGCAGGTCTAGCCCCTCTGGAAACACCATATATTTT

J gene: TRBJ2-5
D gene: TRBD1
clone size: many
V gene: TRBV2
CDR3 protein: CAGGQGLQETQYF
CDR3 DNA: TGTGCCGGCGGACAGGGTCTCCAAGAGACCCAGTACTTC

J gene: TRBJ2-5
D gene: -
clone size: once
V gene: TRBV6-5
CDR3 protein: CASSSGAGAQYF
CDR3 DNA: TGTGCCAGCAGTTCAGGGGCTGGGGCCCAGTACTTC

J gene: TRBJ1-2
D gene: -
clone size: -
V gene: TRBV7-2
CDR3 protein: CASRQECYGYTF
CDR3 DNA: TGCGCCAGCAGACAAGAATGCTATGGCTACACCTTC

J gene: TRBJ2-5
D gene: -
clone size: many
V gene: TRBV29-1
CDR3 protein: CSVEEGAGYPETQYF
CDR3 DNA: TGCAGCGTTGAAGAGGGCGCAGGGTATCCGGAGACCCAGTACTTC

J gene: TRBJ2-1
D gene: TRBD2
clone size: many
V gene: TRBV6-5
CDR3 protein: CASSYRGSGYNEQFF
CDR3 DNA: TGTGCCAGCAGTTACCGCGGGAGTGGGTATAATGAGCAGTTCTTC

J gene: TRBJ1-2
D gene: -
clone size: -
V gene: TRBV29-1
CDR3 protein: CSGDNREHYGYTF
CDR3 DNA: TGCAGCGGAGATAACCGGGAGCACTATGGCTACACCTTC

J gene: TRBJ1-2
D gene: -
clone size: -
V gene: TRBV10-3
CDR3 protein: CAISEWKTDTNYGYTF
CDR3 DNA: TGTGCCATCAGTGAGTGGAAGACAGATACTAACTATGGCTACACCTTC

J gene: TRBJ2-7
D gene: TRBD2
clone size: many
V gene: TRBV4-3
CDR3 protein: CASSQVGTSGKGEQYF
CDR3 DNA: TGCGCCAGCAGCCAAGTAGGGACTAGCGGGAAGGGTGAGCAGTACTTC

J gene: TRBJ2-7
D gene: TRBD1
clone size: once
V gene: TRBV7-9
CDR3 protein: CASSPRTGTDEQYF
CDR3 DNA: TGTGCCAGCAGCCCCCGGACAGGGACGGACGAGCAGTACTTC

J gene: TRBJ2-2
D gene: TRBD1
clone size: few
V gene: TRBV18
CDR3 protein: CASSPPGPDRVTGELFF
CDR3 DNA: TGTGCCAGCTCACCACCAGGGCCGGACAGGGTCACCGGGGAGCTGTTTTTT

J gene: TRBJ1-2
D gene: -
clone size: many
V gene: TRBV20-1
CDR3 protein: CSATPTGYGYTF
CDR3 DNA: TGCAGTGCTACCCCCACCGGGTATGGCTACACCTTC

J gene: TRBJ2-5
D gene: -
clone size: many
V gene: TRBV4-1
CDR3 protein: CASSQVQGIDETQYF
CDR3 DNA: TGCGCCAGCAGCCAAGTCCAGGGTATCGATGAGACCCAGTACTTC

J gene: TRBJ2-1
D gene: TRBD2
clone size: -
V gene: TRBV7-2
CDR3 protein: CASSQTSGSHEQFF
CDR3 DNA: TGTGCCAGCAGTCAGACTAGCGGGAGCCATGAGCAGTTCTTC

J gene: TRBJ2-1
D gene: TRBD2
clone size: -
V gene: TRBV10-3
CDR3 protein: CAMGRLAGYNEQFF
CDR3 DNA: TGTGCCATGGGTCGACTAGCGGGATACAATGAGCAGTTCTTC

J gene: TRBJ2-7
D gene: -
clone size: few
V gene: TRBV27
CDR3 protein: CASSFQVTPTSHSYEQYF
CDR3 DNA: TGTGCCAGCAGTTTCCAAGTAACTCCGACTTCTCACTCCTACGAGCAGTACTTC

J gene: TRBJ1-3
D gene: -
clone size: many
V gene: TRBV13
CDR3 protein: CASSTAGNTIYF
CDR3 DNA: TGTGCCAGCAGCACAGCTGGAAACACCATATATTTT

J gene: TRBJ2-7
D gene: TRBD2
clone size: -
V gene: TRBV7-9
CDR3 protein: CASSSLAGVEQYF
CDR3 DNA: TGTGCCAGCAGCTCCCTAGCGGGAGTCGAGCAGTACTTC

J gene: TRBJ2-3
D gene: -
clone size: -
V gene: TRBV25-1
CDR3 protein: CASSAYGTPTDTQYF
CDR3 DNA: TGTGCCAGCAGCGCCTACGGGACCCCAACAGATACGCAGTATTTT

J gene: TRBJ2-2
D gene: TRBD1
clone size: -
V gene: TRBV20-1
CDR3 protein: CSARDGTGDTRELFF
CDR3 DNA: TGCAGTGCTAGAGATGGGACAGGGGACACCAGGGAGCTGTTTTTT

J gene: TRBJ2-2
D gene: -
clone size: -
V gene: TRBV27
CDR3 protein: CASMPGELFF
CDR3 DNA: TGTGCCAGCATGCCAGGGGAGCTGTTTTTT

J gene: TRBJ2-3
D gene: -
clone size: -
V gene: TRBV11-3
CDR3 protein: CASSLGSVGAGTDTQYF
CDR3 DNA: TGTGCCAGCAGCTTAGGATCGGTGGGAGCTGGCACAGATACGCAGTATTTT

J gene: TRBJ1-6
D gene: -
clone size: -
V gene: TRBV12-3/TRBV12-4
CDR3 protein: CASSRTGISPLHF
CDR3 DNA: TGTGCCAGCAGCCGTACAGGGATCTCACCCCTCCACTTT

J gene: TRBJ2-2
D gene: TRBD2
clone size: few
V gene: TRBV5-6
CDR3 protein: CASSSRLAGEQTGELFF
CDR3 DNA: TGTGCCAGCAGCTCTCGACTAGCGGGAGAACAAACCGGGGAGCTGTTTTTT

J gene: TRBJ1-3
D gene: -
clone size: many
V gene: TRBV25-1
CDR3 protein: CASSGPDRSSGNTIYF
CDR3 DNA: TGTGCCAGCAGTGGCCCGGACCGTTCCTCTGGAAACACCATATATTTT

J gene: TRBJ2-5
D gene: -
clone size: -
V gene: TRBV18
CDR3 protein: CANSPGKAVETQYF
CDR3 DNA: TGTGCCAACTCACCGGGAAAAGCAGTTGAGACCCAGTACTTC

J gene: TRBJ2-7
D gene: -
clone size: few
V gene: TRBV18
CDR3 protein: CASSPPGNRYYEQYF
CDR3 DNA: TGTGCCAGCTCACCCCCGGGTAACCGATACTACGAGCAGTACTTC

J gene: TRBJ2-2
D gene: -
clone size: -
V gene: TRBV3-1
CDR3 protein: CASSQDVGQGSAGELFF
CDR3 DNA: TGTGCCAGCAGCCAAGATGTCGGGCAGGGAAGTGCCGGGGAGCTGTTTTTT

J gene: TRBJ2-7
D gene: -
clone size: -
V gene: TRBV29-1
CDR3 protein: CSSLRGPAEQYF
CDR3 DNA: TGCAGCAGCCTCCGCGGCCCTGCCGAGCAGTACTTC

J gene: TRBJ1-2
D gene: -
clone size: -
V gene: TRBV12-3/TRBV12-4
CDR3 protein: CASSQTYTATF
CDR3 DNA: TGTGCCAGCAGTCAGACGTATACTGCCACATTC

J gene: TRBJ1-2
D gene: -
clone size: once
V gene: TRBV20-1
CDR3 protein: CSARDIRGEVYGYTF
CDR3 DNA: TGCAGTGCTAGAGATATACGGGGCGAGGTCTATGGCTACACCTTC